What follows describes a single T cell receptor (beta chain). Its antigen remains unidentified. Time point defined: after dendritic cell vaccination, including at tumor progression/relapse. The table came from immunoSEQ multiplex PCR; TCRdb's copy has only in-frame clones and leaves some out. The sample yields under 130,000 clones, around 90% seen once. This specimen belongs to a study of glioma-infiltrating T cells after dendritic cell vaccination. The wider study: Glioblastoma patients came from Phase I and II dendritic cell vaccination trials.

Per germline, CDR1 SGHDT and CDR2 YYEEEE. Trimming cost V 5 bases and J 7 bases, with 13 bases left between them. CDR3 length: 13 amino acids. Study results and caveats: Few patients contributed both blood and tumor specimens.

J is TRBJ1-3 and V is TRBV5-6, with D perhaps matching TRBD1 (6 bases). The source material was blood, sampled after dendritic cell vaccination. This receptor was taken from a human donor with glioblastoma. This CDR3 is CASRKQGLNTIYF. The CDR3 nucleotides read TGTGCCAGCAGGAAACAGGGATTGAACACCATATATTTT.